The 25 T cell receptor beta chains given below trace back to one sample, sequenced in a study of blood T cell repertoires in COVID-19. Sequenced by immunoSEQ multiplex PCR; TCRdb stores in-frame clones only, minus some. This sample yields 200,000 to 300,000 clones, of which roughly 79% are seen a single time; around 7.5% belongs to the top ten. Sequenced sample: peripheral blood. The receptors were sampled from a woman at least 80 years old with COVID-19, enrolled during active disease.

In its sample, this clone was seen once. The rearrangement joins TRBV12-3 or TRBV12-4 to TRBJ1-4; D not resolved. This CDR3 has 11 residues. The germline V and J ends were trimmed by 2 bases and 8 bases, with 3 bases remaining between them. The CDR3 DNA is TGTGCCAGCAGTTTACAGGAAAAACTGTTTTTT. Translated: CASSLQEKLFF.

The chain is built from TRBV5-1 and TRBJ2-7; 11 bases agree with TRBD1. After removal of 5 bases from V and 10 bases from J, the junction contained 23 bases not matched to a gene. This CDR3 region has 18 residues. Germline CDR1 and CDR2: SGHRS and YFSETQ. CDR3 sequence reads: CASSRALGTGGTSSEQYF. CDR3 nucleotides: TGCGCCAGCAGTCGGGCGCTAGGGACAGGGGGAACTTCCTCTGAACAGTACTTC. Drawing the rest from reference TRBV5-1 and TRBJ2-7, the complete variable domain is KAGVTQTPRYLIKTRGQQVTLSCSPISGHRSVSWYQQTPGQGLQFLFEYFSETQRNKGNFPGRFSGRQFSNSRSEMNVSTLELGDSALYLCASSRALGTGGTSSEQYFGPGTRLTVT.

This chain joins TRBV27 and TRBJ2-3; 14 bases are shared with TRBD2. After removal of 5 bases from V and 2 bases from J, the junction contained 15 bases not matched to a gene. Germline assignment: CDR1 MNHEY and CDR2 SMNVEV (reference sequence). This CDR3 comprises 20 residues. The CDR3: CASSISLTRTSGRSTDTQYF. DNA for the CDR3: TGTGCCAGCAGTATCTCGTTGACAAGGACTAGCGGGAGGTCCACAGATACGCAGTATTTT.

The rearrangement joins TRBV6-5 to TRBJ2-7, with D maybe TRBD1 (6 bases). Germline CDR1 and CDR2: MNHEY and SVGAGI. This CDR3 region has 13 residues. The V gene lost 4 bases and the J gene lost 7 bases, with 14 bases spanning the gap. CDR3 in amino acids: CASSSQGLGEQYF. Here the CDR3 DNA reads TGTGCCAGCAGTTCACAGGGATTAGGGGAGCAGTACTTC.

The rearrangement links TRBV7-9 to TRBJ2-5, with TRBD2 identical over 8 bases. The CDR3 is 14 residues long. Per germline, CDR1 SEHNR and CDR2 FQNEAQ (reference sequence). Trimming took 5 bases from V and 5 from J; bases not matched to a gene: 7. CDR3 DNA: TGTGCCAGCAGCCTTAATAGCGGGAAGGAGACCCAGTACTTC. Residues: CASSLNSGKETQYF.

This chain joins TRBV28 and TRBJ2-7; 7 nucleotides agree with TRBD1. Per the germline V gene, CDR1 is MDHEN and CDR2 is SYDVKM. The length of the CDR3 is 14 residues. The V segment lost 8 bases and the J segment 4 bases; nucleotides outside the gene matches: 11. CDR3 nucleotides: TGTGCCAGCGGATCGTTACAGGGGTGGTACGAGCAGTACTTC. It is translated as CASGSLQGWYEQYF.

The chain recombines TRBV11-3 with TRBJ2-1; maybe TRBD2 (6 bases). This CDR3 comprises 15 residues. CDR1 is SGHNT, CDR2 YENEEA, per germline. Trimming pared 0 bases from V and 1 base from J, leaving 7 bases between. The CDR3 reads CASSLDGGSYNEQFF. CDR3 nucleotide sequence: TGTGCCAGCAGCTTAGACGGAGGGTCCTACAATGAGCAGTTCTTC.

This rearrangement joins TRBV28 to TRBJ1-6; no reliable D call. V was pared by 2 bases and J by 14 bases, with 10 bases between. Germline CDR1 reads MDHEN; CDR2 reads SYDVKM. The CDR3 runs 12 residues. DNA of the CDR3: TGTGCCAGCAGTTTACCCTCTCGGGCCCTCCACTTT. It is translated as CASSLPSRALHF.

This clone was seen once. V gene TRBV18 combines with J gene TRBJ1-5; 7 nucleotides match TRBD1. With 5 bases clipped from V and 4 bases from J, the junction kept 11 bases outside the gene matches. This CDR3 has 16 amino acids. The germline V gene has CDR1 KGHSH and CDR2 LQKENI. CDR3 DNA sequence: TGTGCCAGCTCATCCCGCGAGGCAGGGGGTAATCAGCCCCAGCATTTT. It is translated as CASSSREAGGNQPQHF.

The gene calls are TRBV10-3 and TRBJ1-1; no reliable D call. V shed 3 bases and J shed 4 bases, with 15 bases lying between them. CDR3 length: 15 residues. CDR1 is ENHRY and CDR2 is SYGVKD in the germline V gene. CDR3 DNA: TGTGCCATCAGTGATTATTGGGCCGCGGGCACTGAAGCTTTCTTT. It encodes CAISDYWAAGTEAFF.

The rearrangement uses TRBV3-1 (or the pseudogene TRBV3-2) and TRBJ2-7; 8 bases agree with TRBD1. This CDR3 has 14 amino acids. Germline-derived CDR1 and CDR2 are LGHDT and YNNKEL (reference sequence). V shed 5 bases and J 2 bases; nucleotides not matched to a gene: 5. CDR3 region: CASSWSDRAYEQYF. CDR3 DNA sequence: TGTGCCAGCAGCTGGTCGGACAGGGCCTACGAGCAGTACTTC.

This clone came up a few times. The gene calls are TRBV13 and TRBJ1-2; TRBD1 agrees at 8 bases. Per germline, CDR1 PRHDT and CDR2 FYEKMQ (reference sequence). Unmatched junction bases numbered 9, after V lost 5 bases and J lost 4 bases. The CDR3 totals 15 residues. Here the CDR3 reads CASSPDNRGIYGYTF. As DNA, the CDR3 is TGTGCCAGCAGCCCAGATAACAGGGGGATCTATGGCTACACCTTC.

This CDR3 reads CASSTRLPGANVLTF. CDR3 bases: TGCGCCAGCAGCACTAGACTCCCTGGGGCCAACGTCCTGACTTTC. The chain carries TRBV5-1 and TRBJ2-6, with TRBD2 as a possible D gene (5 bases). Germline assignment: CDR1 SGHRS and CDR2 YFSETQ. This CDR3 is built from 15 residues. V lost 4 bases to trimming and J lost 2 bases, with 10 bases between them.

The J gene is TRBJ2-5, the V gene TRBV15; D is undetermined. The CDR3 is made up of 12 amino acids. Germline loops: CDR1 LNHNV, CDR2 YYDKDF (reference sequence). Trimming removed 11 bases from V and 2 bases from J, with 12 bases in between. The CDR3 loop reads CAESTNQETQYF. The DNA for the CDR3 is TGTGCCGAGTCTACTAATCAAGAGACCCAGTACTTC.

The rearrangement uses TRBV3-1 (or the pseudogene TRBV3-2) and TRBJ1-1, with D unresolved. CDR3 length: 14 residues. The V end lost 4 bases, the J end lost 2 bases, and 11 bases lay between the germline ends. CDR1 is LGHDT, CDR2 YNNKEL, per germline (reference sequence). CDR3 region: CASSLRTANTEAFF. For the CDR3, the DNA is TGTGCCAGCAGCCTTCGGACTGCAAACACTGAAGCTTTCTTT.

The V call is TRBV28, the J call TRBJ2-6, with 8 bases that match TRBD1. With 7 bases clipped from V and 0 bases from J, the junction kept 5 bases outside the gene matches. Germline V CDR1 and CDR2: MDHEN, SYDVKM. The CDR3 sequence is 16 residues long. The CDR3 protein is CASTPRGPSGANVLTF. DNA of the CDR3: TGTGCCAGCACCCCCAGGGGGCCCTCTGGGGCCAACGTCCTGACTTTC. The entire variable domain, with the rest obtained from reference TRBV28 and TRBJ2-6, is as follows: DVKVTQSSRYLVKRTGEKVFLECVQDMDHENMFWYRQDPGLGLRLIYFSYDVKMKEKGDIPEGYSVSREKKERFSLILESASTNQTSMYLCASTPRGPSGANVLTFGAGSRLTVL.

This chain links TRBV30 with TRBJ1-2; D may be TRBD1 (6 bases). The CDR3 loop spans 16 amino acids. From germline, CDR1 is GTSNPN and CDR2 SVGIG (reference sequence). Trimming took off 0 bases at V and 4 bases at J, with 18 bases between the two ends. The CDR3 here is CAWSVRGQGLGYGYTF. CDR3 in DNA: TGTGCCTGGAGTGTACGTGGGCAGGGGCTCGGCTATGGCTACACCTTC. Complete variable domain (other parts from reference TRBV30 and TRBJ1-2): SQTIHQWPATLVQPVGSPLSLECTVEGTSNPNLYWYRQAAGRGLQLLFYSVGIGQISSEVPQNLSASRPQDRQFILSSKKLLLSDSGFYLCAWSVRGQGLGYGYTFGSGTRLTVV.

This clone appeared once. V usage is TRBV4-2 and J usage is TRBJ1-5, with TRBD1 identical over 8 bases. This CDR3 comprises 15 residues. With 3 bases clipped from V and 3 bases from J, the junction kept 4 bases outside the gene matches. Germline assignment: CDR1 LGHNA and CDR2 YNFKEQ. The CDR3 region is CASSQAQGANQPQHF. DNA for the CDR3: TGTGCCAGCAGCCAGGCCCAGGGGGCCAATCAGCCCCAGCATTTT.

DNA for the CDR3: TGTGCCAGCTCCCAGGTCACGGCAAATAACTATGGCTACACCTTC. Residues: CASSQVTANNYGYTF. The V and J genes are TRBV2 and TRBJ1-2; unclear D gene. V was pared by 8 bases and J by 1 base, with 17 bases between. This CDR3 has 15 amino acids. CDR1 and CDR2 (germline): SNHLY, FYNNEI.

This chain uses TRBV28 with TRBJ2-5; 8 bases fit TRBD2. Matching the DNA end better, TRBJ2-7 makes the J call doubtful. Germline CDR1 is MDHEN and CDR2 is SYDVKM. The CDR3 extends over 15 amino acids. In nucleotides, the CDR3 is TGTGCCAGCAGTTTATACGCAGCGGGAGCTCCCGAGCAGTACTTC. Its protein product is CASSLYAAGAPEQYF.

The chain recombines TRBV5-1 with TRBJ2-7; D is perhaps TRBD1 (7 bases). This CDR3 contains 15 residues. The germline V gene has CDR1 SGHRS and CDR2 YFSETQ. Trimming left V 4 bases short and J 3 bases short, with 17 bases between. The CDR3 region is CASSAQAGQIYEQYF. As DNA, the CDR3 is TGCGCCAGCAGCGCCCAGGCGGGACAGATCTACGAGCAGTACTTC.

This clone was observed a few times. In DNA form, the CDR3 reads TGTGCCAGCAGCTTGGGAGGCAGGGCGAACACCGGGGAGCTGTTTTTT. Its translation is CASSLGGRANTGELFF. The V and J genes are TRBV11-3 and TRBJ2-2; TRBD2 might be the D (6 bases). Trimming cost V 3 bases and J 0 bases, with 11 bases left between them. The CDR3 consists of 16 residues. The V gene's germline CDR1 is SGHNT and CDR2 YENEEA.

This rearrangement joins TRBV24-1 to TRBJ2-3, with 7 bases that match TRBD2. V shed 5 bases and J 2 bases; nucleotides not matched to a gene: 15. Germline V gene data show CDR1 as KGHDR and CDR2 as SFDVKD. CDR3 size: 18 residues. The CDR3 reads CATSGPSPPRGDTDTQYF. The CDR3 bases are TGTGCCACCAGTGGTCCGAGTCCTCCCCGGGGGGACACAGATACGCAGTATTTT.

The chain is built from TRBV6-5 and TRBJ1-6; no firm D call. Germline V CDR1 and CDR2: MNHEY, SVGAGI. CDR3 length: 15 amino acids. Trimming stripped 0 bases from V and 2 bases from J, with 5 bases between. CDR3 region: CASSYSRPYNSPLHF. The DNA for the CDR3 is TGTGCCAGCAGTTACTCGAGGCCCTATAATTCACCCCTCCACTTT.

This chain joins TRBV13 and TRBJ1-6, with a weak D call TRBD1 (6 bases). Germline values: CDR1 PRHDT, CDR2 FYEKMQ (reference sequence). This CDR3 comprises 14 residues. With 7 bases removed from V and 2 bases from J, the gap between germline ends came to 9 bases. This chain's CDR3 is CASNQGTYNSPLHF. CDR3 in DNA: TGTGCCAGCAACCAGGGGACCTATAATTCACCCCTCCACTTT. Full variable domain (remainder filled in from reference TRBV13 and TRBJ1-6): AAGVIQSPRHLIKEKRETATLKCYPIPRHDTVYWYQQGPGQDPQFLISFYEKMQSDKGSIPDRFSAQQFSDYHSELNMSSLELGDSALYFCASNQGTYNSPLHFGNGTRLTVT.